This T cell receptor beta chain was captured in a study of blood T cell repertoires in COVID-19. For the study at large: The cDNA or gDNA used as material had been derived from T cells, B-cell-depleted T cells, or PBMCs.

Data came from immunoSEQ multiplex PCR; TCRdb stores just in-frame clones and leaves some out. In the table there are about 140,000 clones, approximately 80% of which are singletons. The germline CDR1 and CDR2 sequences are MNHEY and SVGAGI. V lost 5 bases, J lost 4 bases, and 7 bases stayed unmatched. The CDR3 length is 15 residues. The receptor comes from a human donor in a cohort sampled during active COVID-19. The sequencing input was peripheral blood. This chain links TRBV6-5 with TRBJ2-7, with 11 bases lining up with TRBD1. CDR3 region: CASSTPGQGVYEQYF. In DNA form, the CDR3 reads TGTGCCAGCAGTACACCGGGACAGGGGGTTTACGAGCAGTACTTC.